This T cell receptor (beta chain) comes out of a study of blood T cell repertoires in COVID-19. This clone is a singleton in its sample. Per the germline V gene, CDR1 is MNHNS and CDR2 is SASEGT. The CDR3 runs to 18 residues. V was trimmed by 2 bases and J by 2 bases, leaving 21 bases between them. Data came from immunoSEQ multiplex PCR; TCRdb stores just in-frame clones and leaves some out. The profile shows just over 650,000 clones, about 90% of them singletons. The sequenced sample consisted of peripheral blood. V gene TRBV6-1 combines with J gene TRBJ1-1; no clear D gene. The clonotype comes from a woman aged 18 to 35 with acute or convalescent COVID-19. The CDR3 loop reads CASSESEEAEFANTEAFF. For the CDR3, the DNA is TGTGCCAGCAGTGAATCCGAAGAGGCCGAATTTGCTAACACTGAAGCTTTCTTT.